This T cell receptor (beta chain) was recorded in a study of T cell responses to AZD1222 COVID-19 vaccine. Study summary: Second-dose intervals near 4 or 12 weeks were combined.

The repertoire was sequenced with immunoSEQ multiplex PCR; TCRdb's copy has only in-frame clones and lacks some. The sample has under 150,000 clones, roughly 92% seen once; the top ten hold approximately 4.8%. The length of the CDR3 is 22 residues. The V end lost 2 bases, the J end lost 6 bases, and 35 bases lay between the germline ends. For this clone: Its specificity is not known.

Study-level results: Without day 14 samples, only post-peak T cell repertoires were studied. Breadth and depth of Spike-specific TCRs rose after two AZD1222 doses.

J is TRBJ1-5 and V is TRBV23-1; D is perhaps TRBD1 (5 bases). TRBV23-1 falls under the ORF class, with uncertain function. The source was peripheral blood, collected on day 0 of AZD1222 vaccination. This sequence was found in an adult in good health. The CDR3 spells CASSQSRASFKSIRAVRQPQHF. In DNA, the CDR3 is TGCGCCAGCAGTCAAAGTCGGGCGTCCTTTAAGTCGATCAGGGCCGTGCGTCAGCCCCAGCATTTT.